The 28 T cell receptor beta chains given below trace back to one sample, sequenced in a study of blood T cells in healthy people across ages (dated by TCRdb to the mid-2010s). Receptor libraries were prepared by 5' RACE. The run used an Illumina HiSeq 2500. The second PCR ran for roughly 7 to 11 cycles and used a J-beta primer mix along with a sample-barcoded 5' primer. TCRdb reanalyzed the raw reads on its own, using fastp at Q25 for trimming and MiXCR for clone calling, and kept in-frame beta chains. CDR3 protein sequences are deduplicated, and each keeps its most common genes and DNA. The sample table records 1 million to 1.2 million distinct CDR3 sequences; about two fifths of these occur just once. The leading ten clones occupy approximately 14% of the sample. The sequenced sample consisted of blood. The receptor set was obtained from a man aged 18 to 30 in good health.

Remarks on this clonotype: Compared with germline, one end of the junction differs, possibly owing to a read error. The chain links TRBV5-4 to TRBJ2-3; TRBD2 agrees at 7 bases. The CDR3 contains 15 residues. Looked up from germline, CDR1 is SGHNT and CDR2 is YYREEE (reference sequence). CDR3 nucleotides: TGTGTCAGCAGCGGGGAGGGGAGATTCACAGATACGCAGTATTTT. Its protein is CVSSGEGRFTDTQYF.

The chain carries TRBV12-3 or TRBV12-4 and TRBJ1-1, with TRBD1 matching over 9 bases. After removal of 5 bases from V and 11 bases from J, the junction contained 12 bases not matched to a gene. This CDR3 region has 14 residues. The chain's CDR3 is CASSPGTGLGVAFF. The CDR3 bases are TGTGCCAGCAGTCCCGGGACAGGGTTGGGAGTTGCTTTCTTT.

The rearrangement links TRBV11-1 to TRBJ1-1; no clear D. The ends were cut back, 5 bases at V and 8 bases at J, with 12 bases in the middle. Germline assignment: CDR1 SGHAT and CDR2 FQDESV (reference sequence). The CDR3 has 12 residues. In DNA, the CDR3 is TGTGCCAGCAGCCTGGGCCCCAGGGAAGCTTTCTTT. It yields the protein CASSLGPREAFF.

V and J are TRBV28 and TRBJ1-2; tentative D call: TRBD1 (5 bases). CDR3 length equals 14 residues. Germline CDR1 reads MDHEN; CDR2 reads SYDVKM. Trimming cost V 3 bases and J 7 bases, with 15 bases left between them. CDR3 nucleotide sequence: TGTGCCAGCAGTTTTTGGGATCGGGACGCTGGCTACACCTTC. Encoded protein: CASSFWDRDAGYTF.

This clonotype was seen a few times. The J gene is TRBJ2-5, the V gene TRBV6-5, with 7 bases fitting TRBD1. In germline, CDR1 is MNHEY, CDR2 SVGAGI. V lost 5 bases, J lost 4 bases, and 7 bases stayed unmatched. The CDR3 sequence is 14 residues long. CDR3 DNA: TGTGCCAGCAGTCCCTGGACAGGTCCAGAGACCCAGTACTTC. This translates into CASSPWTGPETQYF.

This clonotype was detected only a few times. V and J are TRBV28 and TRBJ2-7; a possible D gene is TRBD2 (5 bases). Germline assignment: CDR1 MDHEN and CDR2 SYDVKM. Trimming took off 4 bases at V and 2 bases at J, with 18 bases between the two ends. The CDR3 is 16 amino acids. The CDR3: CASSSGSGEIPYEQYF. In DNA, the CDR3 is TGTGCCAGCAGTTCGGGGTCAGGAGAGATCCCCTACGAGCAGTACTTC.

This clonotype was observed a handful of times. The gene calls are TRBV12-3 or TRBV12-4 and TRBJ2-6; D call uncertain. This CDR3 is built from 15 residues. Deletions cut 3 bases from V and 0 bases from J, with 6 bases between. The DNA of the CDR3 is TGTGCCAGCAGTTTTGGCCCCTCTGGGGCCAACGTCCTGACTTTC. It codes for CASSFGPSGANVLTF.

This chain links TRBV29-1 with TRBJ2-3; D is uncertain. The germline CDR1 and CDR2 sequences are SQVTM and ANQGSEA. Trimming cost V 7 bases and J 6 bases, with 11 bases left between them. The CDR3 is made up of 11 amino acids. In nucleotides, the CDR3 is TGCAGCGCCAAGGAAGTGGATACGCAGTATTTT. The encoded protein is CSAKEVDTQYF.

V gene TRBV11-2 combines with J gene TRBJ2-1, with 8 bases matching TRBD2. The V and J ends lost 5 bases and 3 bases, in that order; junction bases with no gene match: 9. Per the germline V gene, CDR1 is SGHAT and CDR2 is FQNNGV. The CDR3 sequence is 16 residues long. The DNA for the CDR3 is TGTGCCAGCAGCCTCACGGTAGCGGGGTACTACAATGAGCAGTTCTTC. This codes for CASSLTVAGYYNEQFF.

Concerning this clonotype itself: A clone one base away is much larger, so this may be a read error. The chain combines TRBV6-2 or TRBV6-3 with TRBJ2-5; D perhaps matches TRBD2 (6 bases). V was cut by 5 bases and J by 10 bases, with 17 bases left in between. Germline loops: CDR1 MNHEY, CDR2 SVGEGT. The CDR3 has 13 residues. For the CDR3, the DNA is TGTGCCAGCAGTCCCGTGGACGGAGGGATCCAGTACTTC. This gives the protein CASSPVDGGIQYF.

This clonotype was found a few times. The genes are TRBV12-3 or TRBV12-4 and TRBJ2-1, with a possible D match to TRBD1 (5 bases). The CDR3 has 18 residues. V lost 0 bases to trimming and J lost 2 bases, with 17 bases between them. CDR3 loop: CASSLAHPDSEAYNEQFF. CDR3 DNA sequence: TGTGCCAGCAGTTTAGCCCACCCCGACAGTGAAGCCTACAATGAGCAGTTCTTC.

The V and J genes are TRBV9 and TRBJ2-3, with 7 bases matching TRBD1. The CDR3 totals 15 residues. Germline values: CDR1 SGDLS, CDR2 YYNGEE. Trimming at V came to 4 bases and at J to 2 bases, leaving 7 bases not matched to a gene. The CDR3 DNA reads TGTGCCAGCAGCACAGACAGGGCTACCACAGATACGCAGTATTTT. Translating gives CASSTDRATTDTQYF.

This clonotype was seen once. The chain combines TRBV7-2 with TRBJ1-1; D not certain. The CDR3 runs to 13 residues. Trimming shortened V by 5 bases and J by 0 bases, and 7 bases separated the two germline ends. Germline V gene sequence: CDR1 SGHTA, CDR2 FQGNSA. CDR3: CASSIDVNTEAFF. The CDR3, as DNA: TGTGCCAGCAGCATCGATGTGAACACTGAAGCTTTCTTT.

In its sample, this clonotype was seen a few times. V usage is TRBV12-5 and J usage is TRBJ1-1, with D perhaps TRBD1 (5 bases). Trimming removed 6 bases at V and 6 bases at J, with 8 bases between. This CDR3 spans 11 amino acids. Germline-derived CDR1 and CDR2 are LGHNT and FRNRAP. CDR3 nucleotide sequence: TGTGCTAGTGGACGGGGCGCTGAAGCTTTCTTT. Translating it yields CASGRGAEAFF.

V is TRBV4-3 and J is TRBJ2-7; TRBD1 is a possible D gene (5 bases). The J call could be wrong; TRBJ2-5 is a better fit for the DNA end. The CDR3 has 15 amino acids. CDR1 LGHNA and CDR2 YSLEER come from the germline V gene. CDR3: CASSQEFSDTGTQYF. The DNA of the CDR3 is TGCGCCAGCAGCCAAGAATTTTCGGACACAGGGACCCAGTACTTC.

V is TRBV5-6 and J is TRBJ2-3; 7 bases match TRBD1. Trimming cost V 4 bases and J 6 bases; bases outside gene matches: 11. Germline V lookup: CDR1 SGHDT, CDR2 YYEEEE. The CDR3 is made up of 15 amino acids. The CDR3 is CASSVGTALLDTQYF. CDR3 DNA sequence: TGTGCCAGCAGCGTAGGGACAGCCCTATTGGATACGCAGTATTTT.

The chain employs TRBV4-3 and TRBJ1-2; TRBD1 might be the D (5 bases). The germline V gene encodes CDR1 LGHNA and CDR2 YSLEER. There are 15 residues in the CDR3. V was pared by 2 bases and J by 2 bases, with 12 bases between. The CDR3 DNA reads TGCGCCAGCAGCCAAATGAAAGGGGCAAACTATGGCTACACCTTC. Protein: CASSQMKGANYGYTF.

A word on this clonotype: Sequence at one end of the junction differs from germline and may be a read error. The V call is TRBV3-1, the J call TRBJ2-5; TRBD2 agrees at 8 bases. The last part of the DNA fits TRBJ2-1 better; the J call may be wrong. Per the germline V gene, CDR1 is LGHDT and CDR2 is YNNKEL (reference sequence). This CDR3 region has 15 residues. CDR3 loop: CASSQGAGAQETQFF. As DNA, the CDR3 is TGTGCCAGCAGTCAAGGAGCGGGGGCCCAAGAGACCCAGTTCTTC.

This clonotype has only a few counts. The rearrangement uses TRBV5-1 and TRBJ2-3; 8 positions agree with TRBD1. CDR3 length: 14 residues. Trimming removed 5 bases from V and 4 bases from J; junction bases left unmatched: 6. Germline values: CDR1 SGHRS, CDR2 YFSETQ. CDR3 nucleotide sequence: TGCGCCAGCAGACCGGACAGGGAGTCAGATACGCAGTATTTT. Translating gives CASRPDRESDTQYF.

This clonotype was counted a few times. J is TRBJ2-3 and V is TRBV20-1, with D possibly called TRBD1 or TRBD2 (5 bases each). The CDR3 loop spans 15 amino acids. From germline, CDR1 is DFQATT and CDR2 SNEGSKA (reference sequence). The ends were cut back, 0 bases at V and 5 bases at J, with 15 bases in the middle. The CDR3 region has the DNA TGCAGTGCTAGAGATATCCAGGGAGTAGGAGATACGCAGTATTTT. It encodes CSARDIQGVGDTQYF.

This clonotype has just a few counts. The rearrangement uses TRBV20-1 and TRBJ2-3; TRBD2 matches at 9 bases. V shed 7 bases and J 4 bases; nucleotides not matched to a gene: 12. Per germline, CDR1 DFQATT and CDR2 SNEGSKA (reference sequence). This CDR3 is 15 amino acids long. CDR3 in amino acids: CSVSRGGAVADTQYF. In nucleotides, the CDR3 is TGCAGTGTGTCCCGCGGGGGGGCCGTCGCAGATACGCAGTATTTT.

This clonotype was seen a handful of times. The genes are TRBV28 and TRBJ2-7; TRBD1 matches at 7 bases. In germline, CDR1 is MDHEN, CDR2 SYDVKM. This CDR3 contains 16 residues. Unmatched junction bases numbered 11, after V lost 5 bases and J lost 1 base. CDR3 bases: TGTGCCAGCAGTCCAGCCCCGACAGGGCGATCCTACGAGCAGTACTTC. It yields the protein CASSPAPTGRSYEQYF.

The rearrangement joins TRBV21-1 to TRBJ2-5; TRBD1 is taken as the D call from the table, unchecked against the DNA. TRBV21-1 is noted as a pseudogene. The CDR3 is 14 amino acids. CDR3 loop: CASSKRDREETQYF. The DNA for the CDR3 is TGTGCCAGCAGCAAGAGGGACAGGGAAGAGACCCAGTACTTC.

This clonotype was recorded many times. This chain uses TRBV29-1 with TRBJ1-2; unclear D gene. Trimming pared 3 bases from V and 2 bases from J, leaving 10 bases between. Germline CDR1 reads SQVTM; CDR2 reads ANQGSEA. The CDR3 runs 13 residues. In DNA form, the CDR3 reads TGCAGCGTTGAGTTGAACAGCAACTATGGCTACACCTTC. Its protein is CSVELNSNYGYTF.

This clonotype showed up just a few times. A much larger clone sits a single nucleotide away, making a read error possible. The CDR3 region is CASSLAQYNEQYF. The CDR3 DNA sequence: TGCGCCAGCAGCTTGGCTCAGTACAATGAGCAGTACTTC. The chain couples TRBV5-1 to TRBJ2-1; unclear D gene. The J call may be incorrect, as the DNA end agrees better with TRBJ2-7. This CDR3 region has 13 residues. CDR1 is SGHRS, CDR2 YFSETQ, per germline.

V is TRBV12-3 or TRBV12-4 and J is TRBJ1-1, with TRBD1 matching 8 bases. With 5 bases clipped from V and 1 base from J, the junction kept 6 bases outside the gene matches. This CDR3 comprises 15 residues. CDR3: CASSPTDRGNTEAFF. DNA of the CDR3: TGTGCCAGCAGTCCCACCGACAGGGGGAACACTGAAGCTTTCTTT.

This clonotype turned up a few times. The chain combines TRBV12-3 or TRBV12-4 with TRBJ2-7; no clear D gene. CDR3 length equals 15 residues. V was shortened by 6 bases and J by 0 bases, with 15 bases between the two germline ends. CDR3 residues: CASSPDGEISYEQYF. CDR3 coding DNA: TGTGCCAGCAGCCCGGACGGAGAAATCTCCTACGAGCAGTACTTC.

This clonotype was seen a few times. The rearrangement uses TRBV9 and TRBJ2-1, with TRBD2 identical over 12 bases. J gave up 3 bases and V 6 bases, and 7 bases lay outside the gene matches. Germline loops: CDR1 SGDLS, CDR2 YYNGEE. The CDR3 is made up of 16 amino acids. CDR3 in DNA: TGTGCCAGCACTCCACGGACTAGCGGGGACTACAATGAGCAGTTCTTC. Translation gives CASTPRTSGDYNEQFF.